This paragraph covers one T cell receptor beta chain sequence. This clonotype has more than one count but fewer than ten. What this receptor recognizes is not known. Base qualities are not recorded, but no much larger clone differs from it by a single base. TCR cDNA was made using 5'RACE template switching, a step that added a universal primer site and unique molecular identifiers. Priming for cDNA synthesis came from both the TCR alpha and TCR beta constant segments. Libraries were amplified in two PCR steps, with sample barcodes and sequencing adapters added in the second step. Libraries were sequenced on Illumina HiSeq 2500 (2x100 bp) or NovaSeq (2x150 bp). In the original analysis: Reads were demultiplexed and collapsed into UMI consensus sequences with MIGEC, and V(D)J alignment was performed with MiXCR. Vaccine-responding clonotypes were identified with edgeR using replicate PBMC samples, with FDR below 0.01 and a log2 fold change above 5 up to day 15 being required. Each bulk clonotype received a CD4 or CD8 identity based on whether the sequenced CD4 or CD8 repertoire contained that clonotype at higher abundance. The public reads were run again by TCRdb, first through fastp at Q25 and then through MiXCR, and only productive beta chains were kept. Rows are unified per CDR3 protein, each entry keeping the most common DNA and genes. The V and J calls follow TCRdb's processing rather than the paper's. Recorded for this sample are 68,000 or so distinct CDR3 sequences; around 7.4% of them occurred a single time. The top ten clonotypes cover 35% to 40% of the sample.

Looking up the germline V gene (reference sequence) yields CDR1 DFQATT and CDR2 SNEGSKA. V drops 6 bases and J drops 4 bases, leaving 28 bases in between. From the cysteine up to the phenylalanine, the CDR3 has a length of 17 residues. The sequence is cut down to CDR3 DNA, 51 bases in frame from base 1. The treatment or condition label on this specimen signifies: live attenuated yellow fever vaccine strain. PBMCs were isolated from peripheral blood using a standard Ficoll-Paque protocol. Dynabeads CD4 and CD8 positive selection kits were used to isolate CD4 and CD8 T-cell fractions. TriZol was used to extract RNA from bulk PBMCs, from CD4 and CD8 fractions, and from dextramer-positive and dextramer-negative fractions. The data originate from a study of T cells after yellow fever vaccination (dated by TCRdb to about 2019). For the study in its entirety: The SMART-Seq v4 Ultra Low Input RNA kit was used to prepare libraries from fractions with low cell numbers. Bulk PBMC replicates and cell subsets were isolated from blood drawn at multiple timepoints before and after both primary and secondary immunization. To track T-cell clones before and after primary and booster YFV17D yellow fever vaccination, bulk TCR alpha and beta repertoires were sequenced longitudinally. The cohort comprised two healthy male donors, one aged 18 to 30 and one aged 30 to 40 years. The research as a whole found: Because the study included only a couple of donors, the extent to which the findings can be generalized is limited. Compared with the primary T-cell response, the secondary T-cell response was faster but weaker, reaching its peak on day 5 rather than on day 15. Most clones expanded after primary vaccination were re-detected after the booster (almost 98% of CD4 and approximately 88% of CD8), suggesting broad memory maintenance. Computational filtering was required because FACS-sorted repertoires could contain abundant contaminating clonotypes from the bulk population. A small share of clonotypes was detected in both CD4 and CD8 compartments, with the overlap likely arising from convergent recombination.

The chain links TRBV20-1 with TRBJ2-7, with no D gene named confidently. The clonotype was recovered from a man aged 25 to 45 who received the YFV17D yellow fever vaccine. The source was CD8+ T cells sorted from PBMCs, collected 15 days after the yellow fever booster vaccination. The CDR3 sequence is CSAPVLDHRTSLYEQYF. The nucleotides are TGCAGTGCCCCGGTGTTGGATCATAGGACGTCACTTTACGAGCAGTACTTC.